This entry describes one TCR beta chain. The source of the sample is a study of T-cell memory formation after mild COVID-19. MiXCR, run by TCRdb on the 5' RACE reads, gives a single entry per CDR3 protein. The sample lists 35,000 to 45,000 distinct CDR3 sequences; approximately 6.8% were seen once. Germline CDR1 reads LNHNV; CDR2 reads YYDKDF (reference sequence). There are 19 residues in the CDR3. Trimming cost V 0 bases and J 11 bases; bases outside gene matches: 21. This receptor was obtained from a man aged 18-30 years who had mild COVID-19 (a few samples of this study predate the infection). Cell type and time point are not known. Source material: PBMCs or a T cell subset sorted from them (not recorded which). This chain links TRBV15 with TRBJ1-5, with 8 positions matching TRBD1. DNA of the CDR3: TGTGCCACCAGCAGAGAACTCTCCCAACTCGGACAGGGCCTGGGGGCCCAGCATTTT. This gives the protein CATSRELSQLGQGLGAQHF.